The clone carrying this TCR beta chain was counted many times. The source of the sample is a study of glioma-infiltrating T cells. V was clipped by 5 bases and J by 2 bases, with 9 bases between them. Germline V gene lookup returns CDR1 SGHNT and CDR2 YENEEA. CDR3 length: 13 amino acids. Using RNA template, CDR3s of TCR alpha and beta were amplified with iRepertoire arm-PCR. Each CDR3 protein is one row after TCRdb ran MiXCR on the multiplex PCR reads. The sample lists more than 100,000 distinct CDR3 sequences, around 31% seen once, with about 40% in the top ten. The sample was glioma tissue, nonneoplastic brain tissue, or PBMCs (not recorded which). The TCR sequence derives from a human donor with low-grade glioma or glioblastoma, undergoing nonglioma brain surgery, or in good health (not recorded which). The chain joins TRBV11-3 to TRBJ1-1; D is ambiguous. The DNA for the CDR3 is TGTGCCAGCAGCGCCGGGCCAAACACTGAAGCTTTCTTT. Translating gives CASSAGPNTEAFF.